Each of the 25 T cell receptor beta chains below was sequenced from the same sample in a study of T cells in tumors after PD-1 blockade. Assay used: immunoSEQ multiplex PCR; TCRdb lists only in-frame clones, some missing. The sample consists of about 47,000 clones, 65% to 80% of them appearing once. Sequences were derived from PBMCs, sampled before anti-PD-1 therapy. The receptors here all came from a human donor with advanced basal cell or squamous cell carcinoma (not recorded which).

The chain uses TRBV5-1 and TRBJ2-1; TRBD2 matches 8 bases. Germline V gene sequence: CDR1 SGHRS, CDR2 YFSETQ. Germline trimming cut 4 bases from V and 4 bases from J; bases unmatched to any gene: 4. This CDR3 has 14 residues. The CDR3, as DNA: TGCGCCAGCAGCGTTAGCGGGGATTACAATGAGCAGTTCTTC. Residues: CASSVSGDYNEQFF. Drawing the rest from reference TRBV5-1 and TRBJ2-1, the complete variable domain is KAGVTQTPRYLIKTRGQQVTLSCSPISGHRSVSWYQQTPGQGLQFLFEYFSETQRNKGNFPGRFSGRQFSNSRSEMNVSTLELGDSALYLCASSVSGDYNEQFFGPGTRLTVL.

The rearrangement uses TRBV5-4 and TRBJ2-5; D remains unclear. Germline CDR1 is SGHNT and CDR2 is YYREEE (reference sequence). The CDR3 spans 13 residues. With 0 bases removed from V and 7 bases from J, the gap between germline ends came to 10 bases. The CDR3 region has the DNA TGTGCCAGCAGCTTGGATCCCTCGGGGACCCAGTACTTC. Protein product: CASSLDPSGTQYF.

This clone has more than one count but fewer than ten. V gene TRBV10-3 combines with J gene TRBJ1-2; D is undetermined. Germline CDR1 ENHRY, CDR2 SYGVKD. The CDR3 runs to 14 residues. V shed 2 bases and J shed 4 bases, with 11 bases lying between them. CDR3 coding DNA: TGTGCCATCAGTGAGCCACGAGGTCCCTATGGCTACACCTTC. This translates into CAISEPRGPYGYTF.

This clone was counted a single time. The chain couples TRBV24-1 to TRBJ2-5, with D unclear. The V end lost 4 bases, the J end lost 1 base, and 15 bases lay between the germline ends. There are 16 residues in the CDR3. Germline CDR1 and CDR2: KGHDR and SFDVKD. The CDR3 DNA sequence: TGTGCCACCAGTGAGGGTAGGTTACCGACCCAAGAGACCCAGTACTTC. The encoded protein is CATSEGRLPTQETQYF.

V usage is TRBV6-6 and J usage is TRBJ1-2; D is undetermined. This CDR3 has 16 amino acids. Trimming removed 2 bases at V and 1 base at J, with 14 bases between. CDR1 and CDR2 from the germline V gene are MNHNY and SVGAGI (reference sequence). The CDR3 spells CASSYPGSIVNYGYTF. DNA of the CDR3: TGTGCCAGCAGTTACCCGGGGAGTATAGTTAACTATGGCTACACCTTC.

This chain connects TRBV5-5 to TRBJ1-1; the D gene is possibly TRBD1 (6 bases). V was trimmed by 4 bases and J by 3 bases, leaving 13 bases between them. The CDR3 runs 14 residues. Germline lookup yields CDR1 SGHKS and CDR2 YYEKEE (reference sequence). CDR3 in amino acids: CASSPGGGHTEAFF. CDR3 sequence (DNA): TGTGCCAGCAGCCCCGGCGGGGGGCACACTGAAGCTTTCTTT.

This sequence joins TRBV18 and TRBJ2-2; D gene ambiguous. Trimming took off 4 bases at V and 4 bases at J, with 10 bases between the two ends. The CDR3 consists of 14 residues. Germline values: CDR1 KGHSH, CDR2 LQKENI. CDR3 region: CASSQGTGTGELFF. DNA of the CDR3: TGTGCCAGCTCACAGGGTACGGGCACCGGGGAGCTGTTTTTT. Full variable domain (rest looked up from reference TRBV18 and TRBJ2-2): NAGVMQNPRHLVRRRGQEARLRCSPMKGHSHVYWYRQLPEEGLKFMVYLQKENIIDESGMPKERFSAEFPKEGPSILRIQQVVRGDSAAYFCASSQGTGTGELFFGEGSRLTVL.

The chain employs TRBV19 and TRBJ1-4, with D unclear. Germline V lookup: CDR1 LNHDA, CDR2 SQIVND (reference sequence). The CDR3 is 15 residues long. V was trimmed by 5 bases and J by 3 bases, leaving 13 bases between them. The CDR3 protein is CASSAVQASNEKLFF. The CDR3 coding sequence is TGTGCCAGTAGTGCCGTCCAGGCCTCTAATGAAAAACTGTTTTTT.

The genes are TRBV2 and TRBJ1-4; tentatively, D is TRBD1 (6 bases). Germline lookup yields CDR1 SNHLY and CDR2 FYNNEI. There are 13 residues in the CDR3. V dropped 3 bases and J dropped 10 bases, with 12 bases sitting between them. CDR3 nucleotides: TGTGCCAGCAGTGACCAGGGGCTTGTAAAACTGTTTTTT. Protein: CASSDQGLVKLFF.

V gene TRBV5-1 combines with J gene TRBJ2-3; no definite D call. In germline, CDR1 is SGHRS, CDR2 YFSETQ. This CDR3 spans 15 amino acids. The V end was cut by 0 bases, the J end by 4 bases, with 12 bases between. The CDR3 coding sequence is TGCGCCAGCAGCTTGGCGGGTGCTAGTCCAGATACGCAGTATTTT. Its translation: CASSLAGASPDTQYF.

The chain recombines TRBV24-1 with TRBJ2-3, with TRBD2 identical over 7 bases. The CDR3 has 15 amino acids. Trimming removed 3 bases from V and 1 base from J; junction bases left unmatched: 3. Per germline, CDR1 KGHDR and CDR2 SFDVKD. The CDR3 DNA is TGTGCCACCAGTGATGGCGGGAGTCGCACAGATACGCAGTATTTT. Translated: CATSDGGSRTDTQYF.

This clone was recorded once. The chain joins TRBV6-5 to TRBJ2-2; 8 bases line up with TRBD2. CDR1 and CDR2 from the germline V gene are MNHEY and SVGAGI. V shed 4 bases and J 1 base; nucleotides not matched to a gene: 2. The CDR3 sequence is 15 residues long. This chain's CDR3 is CASSLSGGNTGELFF. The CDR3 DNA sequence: TGTGCCAGCAGTTTGAGCGGGGGGAACACCGGGGAGCTGTTTTTT.

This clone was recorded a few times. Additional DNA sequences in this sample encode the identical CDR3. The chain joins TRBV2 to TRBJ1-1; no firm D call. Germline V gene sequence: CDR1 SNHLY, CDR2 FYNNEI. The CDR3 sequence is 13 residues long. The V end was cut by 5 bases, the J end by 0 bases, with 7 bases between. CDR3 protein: CASSREMNTEAFF. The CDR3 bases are TGTGCCAGCAGTAGGGAGATGAACACTGAAGCTTTCTTT. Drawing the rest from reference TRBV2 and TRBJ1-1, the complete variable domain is EPEVTQTPSHQVTQMGQEVILRCVPISNHLYFYWYRQILGQKVEFLVSFYNNEISEKSEIFDDQFSVERPDGSNFTLKIRSTKLEDSAMYFCASSREMNTEAFFGQGTRLTVV.

CDR3 DNA sequence: TGTGCCAGCAGCTTGGGGACCCTGTATCAGCCCCAGCATTTT. Amino acids: CASSLGTLYQPQHF. The chain joins TRBV7-2 to TRBJ1-5, with D perhaps matching TRBD1 (5 bases). The CDR3 loop spans 14 amino acids. Trimming took off 3 bases at V and 5 bases at J, with 11 bases between the two ends. Germline CDR1 and CDR2: SGHTA and FQGNSA. Full variable domain (outside the CDR3, taken from reference TRBV7-2 and TRBJ1-5): GAGVSQSPSNKVTEKGKDVELRCDPISGHTALYWYRQSLGQGLEFLIYFQGNSAPDKSGLPSDRFSAERTGGSVSTLTIQRTQQEDSAVYLCASSLGTLYQPQHFGDGTRLSIL.

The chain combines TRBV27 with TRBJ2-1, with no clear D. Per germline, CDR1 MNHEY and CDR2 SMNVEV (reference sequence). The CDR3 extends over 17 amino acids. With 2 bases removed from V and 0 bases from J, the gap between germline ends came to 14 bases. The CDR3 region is CASSLPWTASSYNEQFF. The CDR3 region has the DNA TGTGCCAGCAGTTTACCCTGGACGGCAAGCTCCTACAATGAGCAGTTCTTC.

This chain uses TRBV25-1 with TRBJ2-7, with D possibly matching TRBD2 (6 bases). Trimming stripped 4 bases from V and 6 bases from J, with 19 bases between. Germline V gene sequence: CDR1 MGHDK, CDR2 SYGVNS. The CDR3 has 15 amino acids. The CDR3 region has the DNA TGTGCCAGCAGTGCTTTTTGGGGGGTACAAGGCGAGCAGTACTTC. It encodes CASSAFWGVQGEQYF.

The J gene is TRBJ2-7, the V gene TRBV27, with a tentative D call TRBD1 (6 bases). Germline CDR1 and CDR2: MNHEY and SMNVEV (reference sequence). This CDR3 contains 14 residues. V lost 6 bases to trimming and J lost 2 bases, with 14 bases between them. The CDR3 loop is CASRKGHRPYEQYF. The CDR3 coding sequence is TGTGCCAGCAGAAAGGGACACCGCCCCTACGAGCAGTACTTC.

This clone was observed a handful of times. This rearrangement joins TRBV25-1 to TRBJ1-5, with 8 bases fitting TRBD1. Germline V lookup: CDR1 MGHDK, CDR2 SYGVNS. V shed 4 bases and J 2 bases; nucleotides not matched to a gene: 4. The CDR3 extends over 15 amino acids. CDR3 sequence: CASSGSGGRNQPQHF. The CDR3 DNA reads TGTGCCAGCAGTGGGTCAGGGGGCCGCAATCAGCCCCAGCATTTT.

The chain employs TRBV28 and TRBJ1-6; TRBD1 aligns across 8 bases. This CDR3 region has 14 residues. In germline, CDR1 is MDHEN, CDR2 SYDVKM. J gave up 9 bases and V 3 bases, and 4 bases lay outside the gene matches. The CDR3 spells CASSLTGDSSPLHF. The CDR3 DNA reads TGTGCCAGCAGTTTGACAGGGGATAGTTCACCCCTCCACTTT.

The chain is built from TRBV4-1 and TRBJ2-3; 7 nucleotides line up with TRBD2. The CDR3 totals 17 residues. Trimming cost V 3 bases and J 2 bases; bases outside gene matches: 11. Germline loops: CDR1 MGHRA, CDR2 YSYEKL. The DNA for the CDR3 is TGCGCCAGCAGCCATGGATTCTCTAGCGGACTCACAGATACGCAGTATTTT. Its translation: CASSHGFSSGLTDTQYF.

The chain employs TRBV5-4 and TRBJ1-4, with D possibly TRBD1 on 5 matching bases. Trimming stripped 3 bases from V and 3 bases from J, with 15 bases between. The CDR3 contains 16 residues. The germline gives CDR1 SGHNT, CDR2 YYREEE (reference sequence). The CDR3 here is CASSSRPGNSNEKLFF. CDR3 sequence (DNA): TGTGCCAGCAGCTCTCGCCCAGGGAACTCTAATGAAAAACTGTTTTTT.

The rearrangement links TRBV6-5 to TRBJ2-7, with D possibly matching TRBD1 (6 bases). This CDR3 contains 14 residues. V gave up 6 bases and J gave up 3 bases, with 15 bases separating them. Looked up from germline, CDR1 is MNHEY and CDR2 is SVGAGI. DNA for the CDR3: TGTGCCAGCAGGAACATTGGGACAAACTACGAGCAGTACTTC. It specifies CASRNIGTNYEQYF.

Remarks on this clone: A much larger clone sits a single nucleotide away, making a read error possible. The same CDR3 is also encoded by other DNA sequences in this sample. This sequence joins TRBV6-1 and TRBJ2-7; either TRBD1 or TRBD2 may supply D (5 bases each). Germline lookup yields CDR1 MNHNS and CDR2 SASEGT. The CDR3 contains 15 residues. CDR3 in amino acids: CASSDGTEVPYEQYF. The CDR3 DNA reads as TGTGCCAGCAGTGACGGGACGGAGGTACCCTATGAGCAGTACTTC.

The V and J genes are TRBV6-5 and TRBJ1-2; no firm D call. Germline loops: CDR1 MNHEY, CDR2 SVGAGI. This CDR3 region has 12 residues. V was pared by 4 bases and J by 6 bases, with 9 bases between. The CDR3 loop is CASSSTVNGYTF. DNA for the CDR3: TGTGCCAGCAGTTCGACGGTTAATGGCTACACCTTC.

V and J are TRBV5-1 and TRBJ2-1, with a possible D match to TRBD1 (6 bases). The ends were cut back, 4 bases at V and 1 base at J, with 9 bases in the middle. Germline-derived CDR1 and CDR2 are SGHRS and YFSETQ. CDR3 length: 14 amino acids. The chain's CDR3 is CASSLGQSYNEQFF. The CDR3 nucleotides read TGCGCCAGCAGCCTCGGACAGTCCTACAATGAGCAGTTCTTC.